This T cell receptor (beta chain) was obtained from a study of T cell repertoires in cytomegalovirus infection. General study results and limits: The study identified carriers of CMV plus the relevant HLA from cumulative public TCR beta family frequency. Clonotype analysis showed dominance of the ex vivo response by HLA-C-restricted CMV-specific TCR beta clonotypes.

CDR1 and CDR2 (germline): MDHEN, SYDVKM. The V segment lost 4 bases and the J segment 2 bases; nucleotides outside the gene matches: 8. This CDR3 has 16 amino acids. This clonotype has ten or more counts. Its antigen is as yet unknown. In TCRdb, the reads were re-called with MiXCR into one record per CDR3 protein. This table holds hundreds of thousands of distinct CDR3 sequences, less than 35% found once. This TCR was recovered from a human donor in good health (CMV status not recorded). Some clones in this sample may be carry-over from other donors' samples. The gene calls are TRBV28 and TRBJ2-5, with 9 bases fitting TRBD1. This sample comprised cultured CD8+ T cells from PBMCs, obtained from culture after CMV antigen stimulation. DNA for the CDR3: TGTGCCAGCAGTTCCCTTGGGGACAGGGAGCAAGAGACCCAGTACTTC. Amino acid sequence: CASSSLGDREQETQYF.